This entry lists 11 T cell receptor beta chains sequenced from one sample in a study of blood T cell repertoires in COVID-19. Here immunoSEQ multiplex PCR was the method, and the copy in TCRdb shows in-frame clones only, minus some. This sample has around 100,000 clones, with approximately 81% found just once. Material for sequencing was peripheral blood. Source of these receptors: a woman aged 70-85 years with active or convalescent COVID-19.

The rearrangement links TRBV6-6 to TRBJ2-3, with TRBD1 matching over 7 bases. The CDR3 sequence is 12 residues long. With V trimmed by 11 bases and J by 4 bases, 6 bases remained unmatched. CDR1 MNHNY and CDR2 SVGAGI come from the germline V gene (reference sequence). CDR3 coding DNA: TGTGCCGCCCGGGACAGTGCAGATACGCAGTATTTT. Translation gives CAARDSADTQYF.

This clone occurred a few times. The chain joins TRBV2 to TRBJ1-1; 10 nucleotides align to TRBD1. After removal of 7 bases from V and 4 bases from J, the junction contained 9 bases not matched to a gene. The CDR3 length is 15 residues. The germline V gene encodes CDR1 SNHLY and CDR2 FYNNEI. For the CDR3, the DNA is TGTGCCAGCAATTCTTTTGGACAGGGGGTCACTGAAGCTTTCTTT. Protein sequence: CASNSFGQGVTEAFF.

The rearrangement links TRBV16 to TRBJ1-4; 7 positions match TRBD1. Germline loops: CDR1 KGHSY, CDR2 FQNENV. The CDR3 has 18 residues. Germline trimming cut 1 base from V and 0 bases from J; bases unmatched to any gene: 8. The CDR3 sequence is CASSQLRGGSATNEKLFF. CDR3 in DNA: TGTGCCAGCAGCCAATTAAGAGGGGGCAGTGCAACTAATGAAAAACTGTTTTTT.

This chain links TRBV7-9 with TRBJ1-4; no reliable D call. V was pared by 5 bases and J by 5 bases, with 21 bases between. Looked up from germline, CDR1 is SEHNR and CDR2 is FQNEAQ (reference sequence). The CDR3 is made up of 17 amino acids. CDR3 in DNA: TGTGCCAGCAGCGACCCGACGACTCCGGGATTAAATGAAAAACTGTTTTTT. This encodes CASSDPTTPGLNEKLFF.

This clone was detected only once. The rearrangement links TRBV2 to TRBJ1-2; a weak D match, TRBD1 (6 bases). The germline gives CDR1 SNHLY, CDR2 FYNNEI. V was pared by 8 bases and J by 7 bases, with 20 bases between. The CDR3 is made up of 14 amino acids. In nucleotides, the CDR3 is TGTGCCAGCGCAAACGGGGGGCAGGAGAGTGGCTACACCTTC. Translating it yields CASANGGQESGYTF.

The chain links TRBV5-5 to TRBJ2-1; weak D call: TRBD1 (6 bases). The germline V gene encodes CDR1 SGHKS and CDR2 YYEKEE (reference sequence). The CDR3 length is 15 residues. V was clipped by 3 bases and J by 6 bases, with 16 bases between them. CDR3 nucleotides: TGTGCCAGCAGCTCGGGACAAACTAGAGTCAATGAGCAGTTCTTC. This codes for CASSSGQTRVNEQFF.

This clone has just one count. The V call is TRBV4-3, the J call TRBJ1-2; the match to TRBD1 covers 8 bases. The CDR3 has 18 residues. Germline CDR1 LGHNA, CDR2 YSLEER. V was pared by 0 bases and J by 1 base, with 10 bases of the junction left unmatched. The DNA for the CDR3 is TGCGCCAGCAGCCAAGAAGGAACGGACAGGGACTATAACTATGGCTACACCTTC. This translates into CASSQEGTDRDYNYGYTF.

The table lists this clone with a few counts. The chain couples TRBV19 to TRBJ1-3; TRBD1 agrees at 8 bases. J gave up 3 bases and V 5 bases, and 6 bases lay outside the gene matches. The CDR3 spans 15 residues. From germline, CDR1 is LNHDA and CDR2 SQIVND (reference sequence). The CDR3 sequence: CASSVDRGGGNTIYF. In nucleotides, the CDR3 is TGTGCCAGTAGTGTCGACAGGGGAGGTGGAAACACCATATATTTT.

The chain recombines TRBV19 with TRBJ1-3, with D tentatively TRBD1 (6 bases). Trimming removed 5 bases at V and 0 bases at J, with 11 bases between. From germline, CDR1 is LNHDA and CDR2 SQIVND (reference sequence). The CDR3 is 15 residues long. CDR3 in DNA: TGTGCCAGTAGTCCGGGGACATACTCTGGAAACACCATATATTTT. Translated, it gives CASSPGTYSGNTIYF.

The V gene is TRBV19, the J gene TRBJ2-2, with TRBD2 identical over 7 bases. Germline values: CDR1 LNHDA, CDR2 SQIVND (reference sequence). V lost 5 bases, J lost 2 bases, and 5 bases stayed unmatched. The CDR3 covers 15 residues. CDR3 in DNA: TGTGCCAGTAGTCGGGGCGGGGGAAACACCGGGGAGCTGTTTTTT. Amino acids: CASSRGGGNTGELFF.

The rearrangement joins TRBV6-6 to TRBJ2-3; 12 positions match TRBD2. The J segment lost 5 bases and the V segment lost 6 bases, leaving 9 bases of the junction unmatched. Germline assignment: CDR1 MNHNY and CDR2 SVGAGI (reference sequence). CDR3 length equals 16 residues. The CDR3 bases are TGTGCCAGCAGCCAATCTAGCGGGAGGGCCGGAGATACGCAGTATTTT. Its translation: CASSQSSGRAGDTQYF.